One and the same sample provided the 14 T cell receptor beta chains below, sequenced in a study of blood T cell repertoires in COVID-19. TCRdb keeps only in-frame clones here, not all; method: immunoSEQ multiplex PCR. The sample lists about 200,000 clones, 80% occurring once. The sample was peripheral blood. The receptors were gathered from a woman aged 70-85 years with acute or convalescent COVID-19.

The J gene is TRBJ1-1, the V gene TRBV7-6, with D maybe TRBD1 (6 bases). Trimming removed 0 bases from V and 1 base from J, with 12 bases in between. CDR1 is SGHVS, CDR2 FNYEAQ, per germline. This CDR3 has 16 amino acids. The CDR3 nucleotides are TGTGCCAGCAGCTTAGCCCCGGGGGGCAAGAACACTGAAGCTTTCTTT. The encoded protein is CASSLAPGGKNTEAFF.

The genes are TRBV30 and TRBJ2-7; 10 nucleotides match TRBD2. J was trimmed by 3 bases and V by 1 base; bases with no gene match: 9. This CDR3 is 16 amino acids long. Germline CDR1 and CDR2: GTSNPN and SVGIG (reference sequence). CDR3 DNA: TGTGCCTGGAGTGGTGGGCTAGCGGGGGTCGTCTACGAGCAGTACTTC. It encodes CAWSGGLAGVVYEQYF. The full variable domain, with the rest looked up from reference TRBV30 and TRBJ2-7, is SQTIHQWPATLVQPVGSPLSLECTVEGTSNPNLYWYRQAAGRGLQLLFYSVGIGQISSEVPQNLSASRPQDRQFILSSKKLLLSDSGFYLCAWSGGLAGVVYEQYFGPGTRLTVT.

The genes are TRBV6-1 and TRBJ2-7, with a weak D call TRBD2 (7 bases). Germline V gene data show CDR1 as MNHNS and CDR2 as SASEGT. V lost 6 bases, J lost 0 bases, and 15 bases lay in between. The CDR3 length is 15 residues. This CDR3 reads CASSNGGPSSYEQYF. CDR3 DNA: TGTGCCAGCAGCAACGGGGGGCCTAGCTCCTACGAGCAGTACTTC.

The chain joins TRBV2 to TRBJ2-3; tentatively, D is TRBD1 (7 bases). Germline values: CDR1 SNHLY, CDR2 FYNNEI. The CDR3 runs 13 residues. Trimming cost V 8 bases and J 4 bases, with 13 bases left between them. The CDR3 nucleotides are TGTGCCAGCGCGGGGCAGGGGGCAGATACGCAGTATTTT. Protein sequence: CASAGQGADTQYF. The whole variable domain, filled in from reference TRBV2 and TRBJ2-3, reads EPEVTQTPSHQVTQMGQEVILRCVPISNHLYFYWYRQILGQKVEFLVSFYNNEISEKSEIFDDQFSVERPDGSNFTLKIRSTKLEDSAMYFCASAGQGADTQYFGPGTRLTVL.

This clone has just a few counts. This sequence joins TRBV18 and TRBJ1-5; D remains unclear. From germline, CDR1 is KGHSH and CDR2 LQKENI. The CDR3 length is 16 residues. The V end lost 3 bases, the J end lost 1 base, and 13 bases lay between the germline ends. CDR3 protein: CASSPERGMSNQPQHF. In DNA, the CDR3 is TGTGCCAGCTCACCCGAGAGAGGGATGAGCAATCAGCCCCAGCATTTT.

The chain links TRBV5-1 to TRBJ1-2, with D tentatively TRBD1 (6 bases). The CDR3 length is 14 residues. With 4 bases removed from V and 4 bases from J, the gap between germline ends came to 14 bases. Germline-derived CDR1 and CDR2 are SGHRS and YFSETQ. The CDR3 DNA is TGCGCCAGCAGCGCCCCAGACAGGTCCTATGGCTACACCTTC. Its protein product is CASSAPDRSYGYTF.

The rearrangement joins TRBV6-6 to TRBJ1-4, with TRBD1 matching over 8 bases. V was clipped by 6 bases and J by 5 bases; unmatched bases: 8. The CDR3 spans 15 residues. Germline CDR1 MNHNY, CDR2 SVGAGI (reference sequence). DNA for the CDR3: TGTGCCAGCAGCGCCGTTGACAGGGGAAATGAAAAACTGTTTTTT. It translates to CASSAVDRGNEKLFF.

This clone was found a few times. The genes are TRBV14 and TRBJ2-5, with 13 nucleotides matching TRBD2. In germline, CDR1 is SGHDN, CDR2 FVKESK. This CDR3 region has 16 residues. V dropped 4 bases and J dropped 5; count of bases not matched to a gene: 7. The CDR3 DNA reads as TGTGCCAGCAGCCTTTGGACTAGCGGGAGTGGGGAGACCCAGTACTTC. The encoded protein is CASSLWTSGSGETQYF.

The chain employs TRBV7-5 and TRBJ2-7; no DNA check was done on the table's D call, TRBD1. TRBV7-5 is a pseudogene segment. CDR3 length: 13 amino acids. The CDR3 region has the DNA TGTGCCAGAAGCTCCGACAGGGCCCGCGAGCAGTACTTC. Translating it yields CARSSDRAREQYF.

This clone was seen a handful of times. The chain links TRBV5-1 to TRBJ1-6, with TRBD1 identical over 7 bases. Looked up from germline, CDR1 is SGHRS and CDR2 is YFSETQ. The CDR3 consists of 15 residues. Unmatched junction bases numbered 2, after V lost 0 bases and J lost 5 bases. The CDR3 coding sequence is TGCGCCAGCAGCTTGGGCGACAGGGATAATTCACCCCTCCACTTT. It codes for CASSLGDRDNSPLHF. Looking up the rest from reference TRBV5-1 and TRBJ1-6 gives the full variable domain: KAGVTQTPRYLIKTRGQQVTLSCSPISGHRSVSWYQQTPGQGLQFLFEYFSETQRNKGNFPGRFSGRQFSNSRSEMNVSTLELGDSALYLCASSLGDRDNSPLHFGNGTRLTVT.

The J gene is TRBJ2-7, the V gene TRBV11-2; 9 bases are shared with TRBD1. CDR3 length: 13 amino acids. Germline loops: CDR1 SGHAT, CDR2 FQNNGV. V shed 6 bases, J shed 6 bases, and the junction held 6 bases outside the gene matches. The chain's CDR3 is CASRGQGLVEQYF. CDR3 coding DNA: TGTGCCAGCAGGGGACAGGGCCTCGTCGAGCAGTACTTC.

The V call is TRBV28, the J call TRBJ2-7; tentative D call: TRBD1 (6 bases). The CDR3 runs to 13 residues. CDR1 MDHEN and CDR2 SYDVKM come from the germline V gene. V lost 5 bases and J 6 bases, leaving 14 bases between the germline ends. This CDR3 is CASSPTGPVEQYF. In DNA form, the CDR3 reads TGTGCCAGCAGTCCTACAGGGCCGGTCGAGCAGTACTTC. Variable domain in full (rest from reference TRBV28 and TRBJ2-7): DVKVTQSSRYLVKRTGEKVFLECVQDMDHENMFWYRQDPGLGLRLIYFSYDVKMKEKGDIPEGYSVSREKKERFSLILESASTNQTSMYLCASSPTGPVEQYFGPGTRLTVT.

V gene TRBV27 combines with J gene TRBJ2-7, with a weak D call TRBD2 (5 bases). Trimming took off 3 bases at V and 0 bases at J, with 9 bases between the two ends. The germline CDR1 and CDR2 sequences are MNHEY and SMNVEV (reference sequence). The CDR3 extends over 14 amino acids. For the CDR3, the DNA is TGTGCCAGCAGTTTTGAGCGGTACTCCTACGAGCAGTACTTC. It yields the protein CASSFERYSYEQYF.

The chain links TRBV7-2 to TRBJ2-7; unclear D gene. Trimming cost V 3 bases and J 2 bases, with 11 bases left between them. Per the germline V gene, CDR1 is SGHTA and CDR2 is FQGNSA. This CDR3 comprises 14 residues. CDR3 loop: CASSFHYEAYEQYF. CDR3 nucleotides: TGTGCCAGCAGCTTCCACTACGAGGCCTACGAGCAGTACTTC.